This TCR beta chain was captured in a study of blood T cell repertoires in COVID-19 (dated by TCRdb to about 2020). Regarding the study in general: The collaborator samples originated in the United States, Italy and Spain and spanned the acute and convalescent phases of COVID-19. Samples came from the ongoing ImmuneRACE study (first 160 participants) plus 1,254 subjects from 6 global collaborators. The material from the prospective study consisted of cDNA or gDNA derived from T cells, B-cell-depleted T cells, or PBMCs. A de-identified subject ID, COVID-19 status, age in years and sex were almost always included in the sample metadata. Deeply sampled blood TCRbeta repertoires from subjects exposed to, actively infected with, or recovered from COVID-19 were included in the dataset. Where HLA class I and class II types were available, the types were taken from metadata supplied by the sample provider, not from assay-based typing. The repertoires were made available in a free public database intended to serve as a resource for research on the immune response to SARS-CoV-2. Beyond this particular receptor, the publication reports: The quantity of clinical and demographic metadata differed by source and by participant and was supplied without curation.

TCRbeta CDR3 regions were amplified from genomic DNA using the immunoSEQ Assay, a bias-controlled multiplex PCR. As for the authors' bioinformatics: Within the assay, amplification of reference gene primers was used to estimate how many nucleated cells each sample contained. To quantify the absolute abundance of each unique TCRbeta CDR3 rearrangement, sequence reads were collapsed and filtered. Productive Simpson clonality was computed per sample as the square root of Simpson's diversity index over productive rearrangements. The immuneACCESS repertoire file appears here via TCRdb, limited to in-frame rearrangements. These files lack a portion of the clones; in checked studies, under half of the deficit traces to unresolved V genes, and the cause of the others is not known. V and J calls and clone size are as listed in that table; D and trimming were resolved from the DNA. The sample includes approximately 460,000 clones, with roughly 89% observed a single time. The ten largest clones capture over 0.7% of the sample.

In Seattle, one collaborating source enrolled patients while the infection was active and tracked those patients longitudinally over the course of disease. The collaborating institutions used their own protocols to collect whole blood in K2EDTA tubes. Collaborator samples were shipped for TCRbeta analysis as frozen whole blood, isolated PBMCs, or DNA extracted from either sample type. Notes on this clone: No antigen is known for it. Qualities for individual bases were not recorded, and no much larger clone is one base off.

Taken from cysteine to phenylalanine, the CDR3 has 13 residues. The entry retains the CDR3 DNA only, 39 bases that are in frame from base 1. V loses 10 bases at its end and J loses 4 bases; junction bases beyond the gene matches: 8. CDR1 is given as MDHEN and CDR2 as SYDVKM, both from the germline V gene. Recombination linked TRBV28 to TRBJ2-7, with 9 junctional bases fitting TRBD1. The receptor's source is a man aged 18 to 30 with COVID-19, enrolled during active disease. What was sequenced was peripheral blood. Read as DNA, the sequence is TGTGCCACCAGCCCGGGACAGGGATACGAGCAGTACTTC. Its protein reads: CATSPGQGYEQYF. Supplemented by the reference TRBV28 and TRBJ2-7 proteins around the CDR3, the complete variable domain is DVKVTQSSRYLVKRTGEKVFLECVQDMDHENMFWYRQDPGLGLRLIYFSYDVKMKEKGDIPEGYSVSREKKERFSLILESASTNQTSMYLCATSPGQGYEQYFGPGTRLTVT.